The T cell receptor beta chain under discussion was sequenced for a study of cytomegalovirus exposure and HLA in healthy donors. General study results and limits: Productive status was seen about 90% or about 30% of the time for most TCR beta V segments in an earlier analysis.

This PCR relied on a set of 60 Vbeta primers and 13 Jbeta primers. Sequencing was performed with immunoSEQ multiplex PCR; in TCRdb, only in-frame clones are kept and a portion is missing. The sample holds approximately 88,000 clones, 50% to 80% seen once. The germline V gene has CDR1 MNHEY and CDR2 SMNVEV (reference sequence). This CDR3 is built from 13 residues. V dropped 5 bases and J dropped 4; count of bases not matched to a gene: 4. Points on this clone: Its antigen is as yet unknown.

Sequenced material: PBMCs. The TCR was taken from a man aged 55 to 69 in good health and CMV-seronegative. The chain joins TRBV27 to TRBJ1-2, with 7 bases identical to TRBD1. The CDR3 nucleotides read TGTGCCAGCAGTGATAACAGGGGCTATGGCTACACCTTC. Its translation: CASSDNRGYGYTF.